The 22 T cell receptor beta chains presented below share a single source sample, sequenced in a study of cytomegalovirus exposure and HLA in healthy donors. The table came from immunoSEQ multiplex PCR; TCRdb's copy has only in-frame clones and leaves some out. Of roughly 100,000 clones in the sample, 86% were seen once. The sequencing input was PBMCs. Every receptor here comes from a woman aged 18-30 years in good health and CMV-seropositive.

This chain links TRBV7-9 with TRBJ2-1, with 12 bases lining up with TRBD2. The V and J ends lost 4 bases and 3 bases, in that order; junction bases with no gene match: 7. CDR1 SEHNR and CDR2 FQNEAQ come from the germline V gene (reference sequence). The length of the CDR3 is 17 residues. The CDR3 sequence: CASSSGGLAGHYNEQFF. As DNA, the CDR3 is TGTGCCAGCAGCTCCGGGGGACTAGCGGGTCACTACAATGAGCAGTTCTTC.

The chain's CDR3 is CATSIEPPGYNEQFF. The CDR3 DNA is TGTGCCACCAGCATAGAACCCCCGGGGTACAATGAGCAGTTCTTC. The chain couples TRBV15 to TRBJ2-1; weak D call: TRBD2 (5 bases). The germline V and J ends were trimmed by 4 bases and 4 bases, with 14 bases remaining between them. The CDR3 spans 15 residues. The germline gives CDR1 LNHNV, CDR2 YYDKDF (reference sequence).

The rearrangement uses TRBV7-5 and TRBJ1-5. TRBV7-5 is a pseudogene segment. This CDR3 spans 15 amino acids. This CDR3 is CVRSLGPGGRQPQHF. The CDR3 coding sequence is TGTGTCAGAAGCTTAGGGCCCGGGGGACGTCAGCCCCAGCATTTT.

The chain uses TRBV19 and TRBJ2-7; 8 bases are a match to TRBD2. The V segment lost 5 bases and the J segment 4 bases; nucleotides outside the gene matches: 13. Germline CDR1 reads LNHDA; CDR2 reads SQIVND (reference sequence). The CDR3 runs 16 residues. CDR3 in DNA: TGTGCCAGTAGTCCGGGACTAGGGGAGTACGTTTACGAGCAGTACTTC. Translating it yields CASSPGLGEYVYEQYF.

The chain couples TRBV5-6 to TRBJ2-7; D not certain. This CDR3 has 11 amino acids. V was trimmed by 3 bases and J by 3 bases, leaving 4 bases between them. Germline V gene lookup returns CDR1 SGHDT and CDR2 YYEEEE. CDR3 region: CASSSHYEQYF. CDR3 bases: TGTGCCAGCAGCTCCCACTACGAGCAGTACTTC.

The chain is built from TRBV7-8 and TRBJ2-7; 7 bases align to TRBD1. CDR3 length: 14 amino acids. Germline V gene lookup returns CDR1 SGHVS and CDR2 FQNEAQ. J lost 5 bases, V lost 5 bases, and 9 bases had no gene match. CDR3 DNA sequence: TGTGCCAGCAGCCACGGACAGGAGAGGAACGAGCAGTACTTC. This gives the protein CASSHGQERNEQYF.

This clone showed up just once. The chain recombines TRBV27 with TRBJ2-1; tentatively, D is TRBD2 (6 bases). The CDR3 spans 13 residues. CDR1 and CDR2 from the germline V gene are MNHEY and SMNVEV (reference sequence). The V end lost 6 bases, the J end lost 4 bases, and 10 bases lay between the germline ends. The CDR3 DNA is TGTGCCAGCAGCACGGGGAGGTACAATGAGCAGTTCTTC. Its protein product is CASSTGRYNEQFF.

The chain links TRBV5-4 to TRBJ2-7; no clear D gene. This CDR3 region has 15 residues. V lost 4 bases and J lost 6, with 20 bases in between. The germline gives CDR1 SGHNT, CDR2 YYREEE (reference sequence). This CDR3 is CASSPGSSVRGEQYF. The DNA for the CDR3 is TGTGCCAGCAGCCCTGGAAGTAGTGTTAGAGGCGAGCAGTACTTC.

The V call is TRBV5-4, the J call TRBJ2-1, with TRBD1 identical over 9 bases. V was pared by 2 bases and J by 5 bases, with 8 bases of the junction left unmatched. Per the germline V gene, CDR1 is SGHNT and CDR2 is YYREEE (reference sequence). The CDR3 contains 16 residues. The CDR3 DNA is TGTGCCAGCAGCTTCCTGGACAGGGGTCCCGACAATGAGCAGTTCTTC. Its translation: CASSFLDRGPDNEQFF.

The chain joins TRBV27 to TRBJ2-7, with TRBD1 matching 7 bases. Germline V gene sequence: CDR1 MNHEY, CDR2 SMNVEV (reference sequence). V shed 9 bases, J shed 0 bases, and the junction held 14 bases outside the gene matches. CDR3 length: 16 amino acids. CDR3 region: CASKALYRGPSYEQYF. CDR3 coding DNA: TGTGCCAGTAAGGCCCTTTACAGGGGACCCTCCTACGAGCAGTACTTC.

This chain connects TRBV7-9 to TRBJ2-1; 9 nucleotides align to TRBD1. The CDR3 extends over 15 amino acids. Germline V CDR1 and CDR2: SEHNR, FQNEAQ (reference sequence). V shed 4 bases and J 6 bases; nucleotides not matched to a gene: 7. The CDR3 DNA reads TGTGCCAGCAGCTCCCAGGGGACAGGGACCAATGAGCAGTTCTTC. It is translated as CASSSQGTGTNEQFF.

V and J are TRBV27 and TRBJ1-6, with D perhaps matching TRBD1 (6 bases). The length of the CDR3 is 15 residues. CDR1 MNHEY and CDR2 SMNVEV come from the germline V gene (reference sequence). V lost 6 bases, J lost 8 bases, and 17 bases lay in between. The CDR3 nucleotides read TGTGCCAGCAGCCCCCCTACAGGGCCGTATTCACCCCTCCACTTT. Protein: CASSPPTGPYSPLHF.

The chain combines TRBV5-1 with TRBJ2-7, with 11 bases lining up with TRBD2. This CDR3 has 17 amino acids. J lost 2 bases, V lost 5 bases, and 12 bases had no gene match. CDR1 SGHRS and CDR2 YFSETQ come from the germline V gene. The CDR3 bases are TGCGCCAGCAGGTCCTCTCCGGGACTAGCGGCCACCTACGAGCAGTACTTC. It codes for CASRSSPGLAATYEQYF.

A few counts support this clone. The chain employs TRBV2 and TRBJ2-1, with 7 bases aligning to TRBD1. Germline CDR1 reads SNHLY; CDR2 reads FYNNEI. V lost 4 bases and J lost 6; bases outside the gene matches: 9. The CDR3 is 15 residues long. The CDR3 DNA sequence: TGTGCCAGCAGTGTTAGGACAGGCCCCCCCAATGAGCAGTTCTTC. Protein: CASSVRTGPPNEQFF.

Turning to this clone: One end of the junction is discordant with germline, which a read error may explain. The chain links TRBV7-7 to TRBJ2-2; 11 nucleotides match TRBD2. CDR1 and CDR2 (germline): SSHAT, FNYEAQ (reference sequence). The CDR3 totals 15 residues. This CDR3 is CASSVTSGGTGELFF. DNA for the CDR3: TGTGCTAGCAGCGTCACTAGCGGGGGAACCGGGGAGCTGTTTTTT.

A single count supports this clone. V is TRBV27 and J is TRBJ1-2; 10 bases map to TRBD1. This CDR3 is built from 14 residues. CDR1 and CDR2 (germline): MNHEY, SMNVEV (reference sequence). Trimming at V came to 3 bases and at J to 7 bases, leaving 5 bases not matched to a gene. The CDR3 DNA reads TGTGCCAGCAGTTTGGGGACAGGGGCTGGTGGCTACACCTTC. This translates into CASSLGTGAGGYTF.

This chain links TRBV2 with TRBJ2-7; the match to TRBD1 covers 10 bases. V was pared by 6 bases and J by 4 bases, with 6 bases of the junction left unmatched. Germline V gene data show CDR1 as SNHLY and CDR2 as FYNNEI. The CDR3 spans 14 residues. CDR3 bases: TGTGCCAGCAGAGTTGACAGGGGGCCTTACGAGCAGTACTTC. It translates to CASRVDRGPYEQYF.

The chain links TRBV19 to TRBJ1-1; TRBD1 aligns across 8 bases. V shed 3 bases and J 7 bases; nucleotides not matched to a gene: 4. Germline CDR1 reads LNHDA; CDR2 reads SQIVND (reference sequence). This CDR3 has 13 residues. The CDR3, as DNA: TGTGCCAGTAGTATGACAGGGGTCGGTGAAGCTTTCTTT. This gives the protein CASSMTGVGEAFF.

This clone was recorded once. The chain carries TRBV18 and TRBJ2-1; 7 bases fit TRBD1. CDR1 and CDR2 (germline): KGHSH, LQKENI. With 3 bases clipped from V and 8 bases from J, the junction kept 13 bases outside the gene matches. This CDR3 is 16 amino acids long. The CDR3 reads CASSPRGGIQGDEQFF. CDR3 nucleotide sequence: TGTGCCAGCTCACCTCGTGGCGGAATCCAGGGGGATGAGCAGTTCTTC.

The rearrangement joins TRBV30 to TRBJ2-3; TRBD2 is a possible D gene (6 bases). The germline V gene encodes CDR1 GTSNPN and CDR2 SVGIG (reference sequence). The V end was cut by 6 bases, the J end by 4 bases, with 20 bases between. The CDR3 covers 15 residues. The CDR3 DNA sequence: TGTGCCTGTACCAGGCGGGACCTAGGAGCAGATACGCAGTATTTT. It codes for CACTRRDLGADTQYF.

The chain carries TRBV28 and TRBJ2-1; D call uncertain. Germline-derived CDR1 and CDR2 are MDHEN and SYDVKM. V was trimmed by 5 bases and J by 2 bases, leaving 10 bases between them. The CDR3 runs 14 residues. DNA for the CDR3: TGTGCCAGCAGTCCCCCCTCCGCCTACAATGAGCAGTTCTTC. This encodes CASSPPSAYNEQFF.

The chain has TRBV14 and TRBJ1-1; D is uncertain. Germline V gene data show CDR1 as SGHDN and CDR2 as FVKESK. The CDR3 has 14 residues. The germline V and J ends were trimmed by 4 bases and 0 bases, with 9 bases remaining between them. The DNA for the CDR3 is TGTGCCAGCAGCCTCTTGACTATGAACACTGAAGCTTTCTTT. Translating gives CASSLLTMNTEAFF.